The 26 T cell receptor beta chains below come from one sample, sequenced in a study of T-cell memory formation after mild COVID-19. Using its own MiXCR run on the 5' RACE reads, TCRdb lists one record per CDR3 protein. This sample yields 450,000 or so distinct CDR3 sequences, of which nearly 25% are seen a single time; approximately 12% belongs to the top ten. Sequencing was performed on PBMCs or a T cell subset sorted from them (not recorded which). These receptors all stem from an adult woman who had mild COVID-19 (a few samples of this study predate the infection). Cell type and time point are not known.

The rearrangement joins TRBV29-1 to TRBJ2-7, with D uncertain. CDR3 length: 12 amino acids. The V and J ends lost 4 bases and 3 bases respectively, with 10 bases between them. Germline CDR1 and CDR2: SQVTM and ANQGSEA. The CDR3 loop reads CSVAHNNYEQYF. CDR3 DNA: TGCAGCGTTGCTCACAACAACTACGAGCAGTACTTC.

The chain recombines TRBV27 with TRBJ2-7; 11 bases match TRBD1. Germline V gene data show CDR1 as MNHEY and CDR2 as SMNVEV (reference sequence). The CDR3 is 15 residues long. Unmatched junction bases numbered 8, after V lost 5 bases and J lost 5 bases. CDR3 loop: CASSRPGTGGNEQYF. The CDR3 DNA is TGTGCCAGCAGTAGACCCGGGACAGGGGGTAACGAGCAGTACTTC.

This sequence joins TRBV20-1 and TRBJ1-6, with no clear D. CDR3 length: 14 residues. Germline-derived CDR1 and CDR2 are DFQATT and SNEGSKA (reference sequence). V was pared by 2 bases and J by 5 bases, with 10 bases between. This CDR3 is CSARRWGNNSPLHF. CDR3 DNA: TGCAGTGCTAGACGGTGGGGTAATAATTCACCCCTCCACTTT.

Many counts were recorded for this clonotype. The genes are TRBV7-9 and TRBJ2-3; maybe TRBD1 (6 bases). CDR3 size: 12 residues. Trimming left V 4 bases short and J 5 bases short, with 7 bases between. Germline CDR1 is SEHNR and CDR2 is FQNEAQ (reference sequence). The CDR3 DNA reads TGTGCCAGCAGCTCGACAGGAGATACGCAGTATTTT. The encoded protein is CASSSTGDTQYF.

This clonotype was counted a few times. This chain links TRBV5-4 with TRBJ2-7, with TRBD1 matching over 7 bases. V trimming: 4 bases; J trimming: 3 bases; junction bases outside the gene matches: 7. Germline lookup yields CDR1 SGHNT and CDR2 YYREEE (reference sequence). The CDR3 has 14 residues. CDR3 amino acids: CASSPGTDFYEQYF. In nucleotides, the CDR3 is TGTGCCAGCAGCCCCGGGACAGATTTCTACGAGCAGTACTTC.

The table lists this clonotype with a few counts. The chain carries TRBV3-1 and TRBJ2-7, with 9 bases identical to TRBD1. This CDR3 contains 16 residues. After removal of 0 bases from V and 5 bases from J, the junction contained 8 bases not matched to a gene. Germline CDR1 LGHDT, CDR2 YNNKEL (reference sequence). For the CDR3, the DNA is TGTGCCAGCAGCCAAGATGGGGGGACAGGGTCCCACGAGCAGTACTTC. Amino acid sequence: CASSQDGGTGSHEQYF.

The chain carries TRBV25-1 and TRBJ2-2; 10 bases are a match to TRBD2. J was trimmed by 0 bases and V by 4 bases; bases with no gene match: 8. Germline CDR1 reads MGHDK; CDR2 reads SYGVNS. The CDR3 consists of 18 residues. The CDR3 DNA reads as TGTGCCAGCAGTGTCGGCCCTAGCGGGGGAACGAACACCGGGGAGCTGTTTTTT. This sequence encodes CASSVGPSGGTNTGELFF.

This chain connects TRBV7-8 to TRBJ2-7, with D possibly called TRBD1 or TRBD2 (5 bases each). Looked up from germline, CDR1 is SGHVS and CDR2 is FQNEAQ. This CDR3 comprises 15 residues. Trimming pared 1 base from V and 2 bases from J, leaving 12 bases between. CDR3 in DNA: TGTGCCAGCAGCTTAGAATCTGGGACCGCCTACGAGCAGTACTTC. This gives the protein CASSLESGTAYEQYF.

This clonotype was recorded a few times. The V and J genes are TRBV5-1 and TRBJ1-5; D is unresolved. This CDR3 contains 15 residues. Germline CDR1 is SGHRS and CDR2 is YFSETQ. Trimming pared 4 bases from V and 5 bases from J, leaving 16 bases between. Written as DNA, the CDR3 is TGCGCCAGCAGCCCTGGTCGTGAAAAAGATCAGCCCCAGCATTTT. This translates into CASSPGREKDQPQHF.

In nucleotides, the CDR3 is TGTGCCAGTAGCACCTCCGGGACTAGTGGGACCCAGTACTTC. It translates to CASSTSGTSGTQYF. The chain combines TRBV19 with TRBJ2-5; 8 nucleotides align to TRBD2. After removal of 6 bases from V and 7 bases from J, the junction contained 10 bases not matched to a gene. This CDR3 has 14 residues. Germline V gives CDR1 LNHDA, CDR2 SQIVND (reference sequence).

The CDR3 loop is CASSLESDSYGYTF. The CDR3 DNA is TGCGCCAGCAGCTTGGAGTCCGACTCCTATGGCTACACCTTC. The rearrangement joins TRBV5-1 to TRBJ1-2; D gene ambiguous. V was trimmed by 0 bases and J by 4 bases, leaving 10 bases between them. CDR3 length equals 14 residues. Germline V gene lookup returns CDR1 SGHRS and CDR2 YFSETQ.

In this sample, this clonotype turned up many times. The genes are TRBV5-1 and TRBJ2-7, with D tentatively TRBD2 (6 bases). Trimming took off 0 bases at V and 1 base at J, with 11 bases between the two ends. Germline CDR1 reads SGHRS; CDR2 reads YFSETQ. The CDR3 consists of 15 residues. In DNA form, the CDR3 reads TGCGCCAGCAGCTTGGATATTAGCGGTTCCTACGAGCAGTACTTC. It encodes CASSLDISGSYEQYF.

The chain links TRBV4-2 to TRBJ1-2; D gene ambiguous. CDR1 and CDR2 (germline): LGHNA, YNFKEQ. The CDR3 runs to 15 residues. V dropped 1 base and J dropped 8 bases, with 17 bases sitting between them. The CDR3 region has the DNA TGTGCCAGCAGCCAAGCTTATACCCCATCGGGGGGCTACACCTTC. Translating gives CASSQAYTPSGGYTF.

This clonotype was picked up a small number of times. This rearrangement joins TRBV5-1 to TRBJ2-1; tentative D call: TRBD1 (6 bases). Trimming pared 3 bases from V and 10 bases from J, leaving 26 bases between. This CDR3 is built from 17 residues. Germline V lookup: CDR1 SGHRS, CDR2 YFSETQ. For the CDR3, the DNA is TGCGCCAGCAGCTCTGAATTTCAGGGGTCCATAAATCCAGAGCAGTTCTTC. Residues: CASSSEFQGSINPEQFF.

This chain links TRBV7-3 with TRBJ2-1; no clear D gene. The V gene's germline CDR1 is SGHTA and CDR2 FQGTGA. Trimming stripped 5 bases from V and 8 bases from J, with 13 bases between. The CDR3 has 13 residues. In nucleotides, the CDR3 is TGTGCCAGCAGCCACGGTTTGGGCGATGAGCAGTTCTTC. Amino acids: CASSHGLGDEQFF.

This clonotype showed up many times. The V gene is TRBV6-2 or TRBV6-3, the J gene TRBJ2-6; possibly TRBD1 for D (6 bases). Germline V gene data show CDR1 as MNHEY and CDR2 as SVGEGT. This CDR3 spans 15 amino acids. V lost 2 bases, J lost 2 bases, and 7 bases lay in between. The CDR3 sequence: CASSYQGTGANVLTF. CDR3 nucleotide sequence: TGTGCCAGCAGTTACCAGGGGACTGGGGCCAACGTCCTGACTTTC.

The genes are TRBV29-1 and TRBJ1-3; D is unclear. V was trimmed by 5 bases and J by 0 bases, leaving 5 bases between them. CDR1 is SQVTM, CDR2 ANQGSEA, per germline. CDR3 size: 12 residues. The CDR3 sequence is CSVQSSGNTIYF. As DNA, the CDR3 is TGCAGCGTTCAGAGCTCTGGAAACACCATATATTTT.

This chain joins TRBV5-5 and TRBJ2-3; D is ambiguous. Germline V gives CDR1 SGHKS, CDR2 YYEKEE (reference sequence). Trimming stripped 4 bases from V and 0 bases from J, with 12 bases between. The CDR3 runs 15 residues. Here the CDR3 DNA reads TGTGCCAGCAGCGGGAAGGGTTCTAGCACAGATACGCAGTATTTT. This translates into CASSGKGSSTDTQYF.

The V call is TRBV5-1, the J call TRBJ1-4, with no clear D. Per germline, CDR1 SGHRS and CDR2 YFSETQ. The CDR3 is 15 amino acids. The germline V and J ends were trimmed by 0 bases and 3 bases, with 9 bases remaining between them. This CDR3 is CASSLVGVANEKLFF. The CDR3 region has the DNA TGCGCCAGCAGCTTGGTCGGGGTGGCTAATGAAAAACTGTTTTTT.

V usage is TRBV3-1 and J usage is TRBJ2-7; D could derive from TRBD1 or TRBD2 (5 bases each). Germline V gives CDR1 LGHDT, CDR2 YNNKEL (reference sequence). This CDR3 has 15 amino acids. The ends were cut back, 5 bases at V and 5 bases at J, with 19 bases in the middle. In DNA form, the CDR3 reads TGTGCCAGCAGCACGACCGGGACCGTCTTCCACGAGCAGTACTTC. It encodes CASSTTGTVFHEQYF.

A single count supports this clonotype. This chain joins TRBV6-5 and TRBJ2-5, with 7 positions matching TRBD2. There are 13 residues in the CDR3. V was clipped by 7 bases and J by 7 bases; unmatched bases: 9. CDR1 and CDR2 from the germline V gene are MNHEY and SVGAGI. This chain's CDR3 is CASTPGEGRTQYF. The CDR3 nucleotides are TGTGCCAGCACCCCGGGGGAGGGGAGGACCCAGTACTTC.

This chain uses TRBV15 with TRBJ2-7; D is undetermined. Looked up from germline, CDR1 is LNHNV and CDR2 is YYDKDF (reference sequence). The V and J ends lost 3 bases and 3 bases respectively, with 21 bases between them. CDR3 size: 17 residues. CDR3 amino acids: CATSSLSTQSPGYEQYF. In DNA, the CDR3 is TGTGCCACCAGCAGTCTCTCCACACAGTCGCCGGGCTACGAGCAGTACTTC.

V is TRBV7-6 and J is TRBJ2-3; 14 bases are shared with TRBD2. V was clipped by 5 bases and J by 2 bases; unmatched bases: 6. The germline CDR1 and CDR2 sequences are SGHVS and FNYEAQ. The CDR3 consists of 17 residues. CDR3 DNA sequence: TGTGCCAGCAGCCCAGGGACTAGCGGGGGAAACACAGATACGCAGTATTTT. Residues: CASSPGTSGGNTDTQYF.

The chain uses TRBV24-1 and TRBJ2-3, with D unresolved. The CDR3 totals 13 residues. Germline V gene lookup returns CDR1 KGHDR and CDR2 SFDVKD. The ends were cut back, 1 base at V and 12 bases at J, with 13 bases in the middle. The CDR3 region is CATSDLIGRRQYF. The CDR3 coding sequence is TGTGCCACCAGTGATTTAATCGGCAGGAGACAGTATTTT.

This chain links TRBV5-1 with TRBJ2-5; weak D call: TRBD2 (6 bases). The CDR3 loop spans 14 amino acids. V was shortened by 2 bases and J by 1 base, with 9 bases between the two germline ends. Germline CDR1 reads SGHRS; CDR2 reads YFSETQ. In nucleotides, the CDR3 is TGCGCCAGCAGCTTAACTAGCACCCAAGAGACCCAGTACTTC. This encodes CASSLTSTQETQYF.

The chain joins TRBV24-1 to TRBJ2-2; the D is unclear. Trimming stripped 11 bases from V and 1 base from J, with 13 bases between. Germline-derived CDR1 and CDR2 are KGHDR and SFDVKD. This CDR3 has 14 amino acids. CDR3 sequence: CAIAPTGNTGELFF. The CDR3 bases are TGTGCCATCGCCCCGACGGGGAACACCGGGGAGCTGTTTTTT.